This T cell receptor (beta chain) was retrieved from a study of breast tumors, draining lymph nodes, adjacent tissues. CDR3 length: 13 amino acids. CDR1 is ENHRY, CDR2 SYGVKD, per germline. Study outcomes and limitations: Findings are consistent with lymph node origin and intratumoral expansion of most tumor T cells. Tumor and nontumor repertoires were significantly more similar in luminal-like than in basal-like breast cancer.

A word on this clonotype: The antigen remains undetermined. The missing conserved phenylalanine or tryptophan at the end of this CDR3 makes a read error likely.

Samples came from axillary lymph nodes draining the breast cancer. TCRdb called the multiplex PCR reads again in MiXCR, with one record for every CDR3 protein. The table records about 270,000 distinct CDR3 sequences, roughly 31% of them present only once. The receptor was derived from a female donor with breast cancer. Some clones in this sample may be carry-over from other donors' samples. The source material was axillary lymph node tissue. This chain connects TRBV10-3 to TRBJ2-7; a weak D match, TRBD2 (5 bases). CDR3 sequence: CAISDAGAYKQYL. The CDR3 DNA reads TGTGCCATCAGTGACGCGGGTGCCTACAAGCAGTACCTC.